This T cell receptor beta chain was captured by sequencing in a study of technical replicates of blood from several donors. Clones were sequenced by immunoSEQ multiplex PCR, and TCRdb holds only the in-frame ones, with some missing. This table holds tens of thousands of clones, about 95% found once. The sample was T cells isolated from PBMCs. The sequence came from a human donor in good health.

CDR3 protein: CASSQLGLAPYNEQFF. DNA for the CDR3: TGCGCCAGCAGCCAGCTGGGACTAGCGCCCTACAATGAGCAGTTCTTC. This sequence joins TRBV4-1 and TRBJ2-1; 10 positions match TRBD2. The CDR3 sequence is 16 residues long. J gave up 2 bases and V 3 bases, and 4 bases lay outside the gene matches. Germline CDR1 and CDR2: MGHRA and YSYEKL.